Each of the 11 T cell receptor beta chains below was sequenced from the same sample in a study of blood T cell repertoires in COVID-19. TCRdb keeps only in-frame clones here, not all; method: immunoSEQ multiplex PCR. The repertoire holds about 410,000 clones, with around 89% as singletons. Sequencing was done on a sample of peripheral blood. Receptors originate from a woman in her forties with COVID-19, enrolled during active disease.

The gene calls are TRBV2 and TRBJ1-3, with unresolved D. The V end was cut by 5 bases, the J end by 0 bases, with 17 bases between. This CDR3 spans 17 amino acids. Germline CDR1 reads SNHLY; CDR2 reads FYNNEI. The CDR3 DNA reads as TGTGCCAGCAGTCACCCCTTTGTAGAGGTCTCTGGAAACACCATATATTTT. The encoded protein is CASSHPFVEVSGNTIYF.

The chain couples TRBV30 to TRBJ2-2; D perhaps matches TRBD1 (5 bases). Germline V lookup: CDR1 GTSNPN, CDR2 SVGIG (reference sequence). The CDR3 runs to 15 residues. Between the trimmed V and J ends, which lost 3 bases and 3 bases, there was a span of 14 bases. The CDR3 here is CAWSSQGRDTGELFF. CDR3 nucleotides: TGTGCCTGGAGCTCCCAGGGAAGGGACACCGGGGAGCTGTTTTTT. Using reference TRBV30 and TRBJ2-2 for the parts outside the CDR3, the full variable domain is SQTIHQWPATLVQPVGSPLSLECTVEGTSNPNLYWYRQAAGRGLQLLFYSVGIGQISSEVPQNLSASRPQDRQFILSSKKLLLSDSGFYLCAWSSQGRDTGELFFGEGSRLTVL.

In its sample, this clone was seen a few times. The J gene is TRBJ1-6, the V gene TRBV7-8, with D perhaps matching TRBD1 (6 bases). The ends were cut back, 0 bases at V and 7 bases at J, with 7 bases in the middle. There are 14 residues in the CDR3. The germline V gene has CDR1 SGHVS and CDR2 FQNEAQ. The CDR3 nucleotides are TGTGCCAGCAGCTTAGCACAGGGAAATTCACCCCTCCACTTT. This sequence encodes CASSLAQGNSPLHF. The full variable domain, in which reference TRBV7-8 and TRBJ1-6 provide the parts outside the CDR3, is GAGVSQSPRYKVAKRGQDVALRCDPISGHVSLFWYQQALGQGPEFLTYFQNEAQLDKSGLPSDRFFAERPEGSVSTLKIQRTQQEDSAVYLCASSLAQGNSPLHFGNGTRLTVT.

V and J are TRBV19 and TRBJ2-1; D might be TRBD2 (6 bases). From germline, CDR1 is LNHDA and CDR2 SQIVND (reference sequence). Trimming cost V 9 bases and J 7 bases, with 16 bases left between them. CDR3 size: 13 residues. DNA for the CDR3: TGTGCCAGCTTTCACCGGGACTCGAATGAGCAGTTCTTC. It codes for CASFHRDSNEQFF. The full variable domain, in which reference TRBV19 and TRBJ2-1 provide the parts outside the CDR3, is DGGITQSPKYLFRKEGQNVTLSCEQNLNHDAMYWYRQDPGQGLRLIYYSQIVNDFQKGDIAEGYSVSREKKESFPLTVTSAQKNPTAFYLCASFHRDSNEQFFGPGTRLTVL.

The chain links TRBV9 to TRBJ2-3, with TRBD1 as a possible D gene (6 bases). The CDR3 loop spans 14 amino acids. V was cut by 4 bases and J by 2 bases, with 11 bases left in between. Looked up from germline, CDR1 is SGDLS and CDR2 is YYNGEE. The CDR3, as DNA: TGTGCCAGCAGCTACAGGGCCTACACAGATACGCAGTATTTT. This gives the protein CASSYRAYTDTQYF.

The chain joins TRBV24-1 to TRBJ1-2; TRBD1 is a possible D gene (6 bases). Trimming shortened V by 2 bases and J by 5 bases, and 11 bases separated the two germline ends. The CDR3 totals 14 residues. Per germline, CDR1 KGHDR and CDR2 SFDVKD. In nucleotides, the CDR3 is TGTGCCACCAGTGATTCGGCAGGGGAATATGGCTACACCTTC. Amino acid sequence: CATSDSAGEYGYTF.

DNA for the CDR3: TGTGCCATCAGTCTTTCCAGGGGCGGCTACGAGCAGTACTTC. It is translated as CAISLSRGGYEQYF. The chain joins TRBV10-3 to TRBJ2-7; perhaps TRBD1 as D (6 bases). Trimming took 5 bases from V and 3 from J, leaving 14 bases between them. CDR1 and CDR2 (germline): ENHRY, SYGVKD. There are 14 residues in the CDR3.

This chain joins TRBV2 and TRBJ1-1, with a tentative D call TRBD1 (5 bases). Deletions cut 8 bases from V and 5 bases from J, with 15 bases between. The CDR3 is 13 residues long. Germline V gene sequence: CDR1 SNHLY, CDR2 FYNNEI. The CDR3 nucleotides are TGTGCCAGCCGGGGGGAGGGGTCGACTGAAGCTTTCTTT. Residues: CASRGEGSTEAFF.

The gene calls are TRBV6-4 and TRBJ1-1, with 9 bases identical to TRBD1. Per germline, CDR1 MRHNA and CDR2 SNTAGT. The CDR3 consists of 19 residues. V was clipped by 1 base and J by 8 bases; unmatched bases: 20. The CDR3 is CASSDFDGAGTGPKGEAFF. For the CDR3, the DNA is TGTGCCAGCAGTGACTTCGATGGGGCCGGGACAGGGCCCAAAGGGGAAGCTTTCTTT.

V usage is TRBV5-8 and J usage is TRBJ1-1; possible D gene TRBD1, 6 bases. The CDR3 sequence is 13 residues long. The V end lost 0 bases, the J end lost 8 bases, and 11 bases lay between the germline ends. CDR1 is SGHTS, CDR2 YDEGEE, per germline. CDR3 coding DNA: TGTGCCAGCAGCTTGGCCTTGGACAGAGAAGCTTTCTTT. Its translation is CASSLALDREAFF.

V usage is TRBV19 and J usage is TRBJ1-1, with a weak D call TRBD1 (6 bases). V was clipped by 3 bases and J by 5 bases, with 16 bases between them. The germline CDR1 and CDR2 sequences are LNHDA and SQIVND (reference sequence). The CDR3 sequence is 15 residues long. The CDR3 region has the DNA TGTGCCAGTAGTATTTATGGGGGCGTTGGGACTGAAGCTTTCTTT. It translates to CASSIYGGVGTEAFF.